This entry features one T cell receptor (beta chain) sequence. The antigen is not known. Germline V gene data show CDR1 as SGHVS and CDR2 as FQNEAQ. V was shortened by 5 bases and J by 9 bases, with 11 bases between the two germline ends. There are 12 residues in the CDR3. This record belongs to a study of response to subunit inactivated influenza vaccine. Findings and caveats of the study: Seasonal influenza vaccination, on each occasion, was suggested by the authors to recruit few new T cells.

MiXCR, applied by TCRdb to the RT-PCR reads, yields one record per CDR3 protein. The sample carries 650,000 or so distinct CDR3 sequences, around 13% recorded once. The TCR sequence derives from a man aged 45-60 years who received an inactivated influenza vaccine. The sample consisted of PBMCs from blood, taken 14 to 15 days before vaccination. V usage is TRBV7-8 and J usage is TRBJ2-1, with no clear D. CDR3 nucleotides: TGTGCCAGCAGCCACCCTGGTGGTGAGCAGTTCTTC. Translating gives CASSHPGGEQFF.